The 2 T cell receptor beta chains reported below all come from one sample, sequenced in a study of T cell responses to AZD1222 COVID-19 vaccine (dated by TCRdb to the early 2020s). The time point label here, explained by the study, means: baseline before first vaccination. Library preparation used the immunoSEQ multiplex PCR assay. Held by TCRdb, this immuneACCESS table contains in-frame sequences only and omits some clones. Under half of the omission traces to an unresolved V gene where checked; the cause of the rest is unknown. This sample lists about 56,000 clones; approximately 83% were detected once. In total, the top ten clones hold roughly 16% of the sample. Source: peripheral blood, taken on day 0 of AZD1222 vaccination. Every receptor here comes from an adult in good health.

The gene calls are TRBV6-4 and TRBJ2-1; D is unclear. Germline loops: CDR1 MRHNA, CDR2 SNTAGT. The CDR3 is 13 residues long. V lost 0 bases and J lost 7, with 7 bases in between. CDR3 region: CASSDSTTNEQFF. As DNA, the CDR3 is TGTGCCAGCAGTGACTCGACCACTAATGAGCAGTTCTTC.

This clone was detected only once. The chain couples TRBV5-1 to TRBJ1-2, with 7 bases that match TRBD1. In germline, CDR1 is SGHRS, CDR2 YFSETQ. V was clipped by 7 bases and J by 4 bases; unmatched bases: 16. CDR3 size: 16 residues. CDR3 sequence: CASRPQGGVSVYGYTF. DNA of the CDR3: TGCGCCAGCCGCCCGCAGGGGGGTGTGAGTGTCTATGGCTACACCTTC.